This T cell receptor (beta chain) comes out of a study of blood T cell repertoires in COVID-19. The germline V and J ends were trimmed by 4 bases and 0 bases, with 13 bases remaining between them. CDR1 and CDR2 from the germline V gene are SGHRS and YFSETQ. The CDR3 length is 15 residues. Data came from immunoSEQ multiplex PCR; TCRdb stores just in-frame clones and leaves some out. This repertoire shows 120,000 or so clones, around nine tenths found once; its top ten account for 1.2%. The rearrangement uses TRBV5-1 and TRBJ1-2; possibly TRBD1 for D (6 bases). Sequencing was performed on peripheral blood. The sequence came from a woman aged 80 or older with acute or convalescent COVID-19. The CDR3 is CASSGSTGTNYGYTF. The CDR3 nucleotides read TGCGCCAGCAGCGGATCAACAGGGACTAACTATGGCTACACCTTC.